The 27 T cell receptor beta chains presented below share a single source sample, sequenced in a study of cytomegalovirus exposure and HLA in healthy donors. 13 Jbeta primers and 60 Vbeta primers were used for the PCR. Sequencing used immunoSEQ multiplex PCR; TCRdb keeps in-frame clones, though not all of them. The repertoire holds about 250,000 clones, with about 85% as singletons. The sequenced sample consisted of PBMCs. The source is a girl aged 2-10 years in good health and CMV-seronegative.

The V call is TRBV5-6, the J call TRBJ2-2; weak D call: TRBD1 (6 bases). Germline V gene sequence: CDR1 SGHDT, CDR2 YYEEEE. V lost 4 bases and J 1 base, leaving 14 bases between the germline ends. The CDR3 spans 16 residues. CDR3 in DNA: TGTGCCAGCAGCCCACAGGGAACCGGGAACACCGGGGAGCTGTTTTTT. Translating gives CASSPQGTGNTGELFF.

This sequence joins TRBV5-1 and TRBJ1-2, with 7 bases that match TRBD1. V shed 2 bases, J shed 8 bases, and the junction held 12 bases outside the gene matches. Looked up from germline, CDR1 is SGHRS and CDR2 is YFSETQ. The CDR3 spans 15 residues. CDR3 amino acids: CASSLGGQGPVGYTF. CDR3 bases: TGCGCCAGCAGCTTAGGGGGCCAGGGGCCAGTGGGCTACACCTTC.

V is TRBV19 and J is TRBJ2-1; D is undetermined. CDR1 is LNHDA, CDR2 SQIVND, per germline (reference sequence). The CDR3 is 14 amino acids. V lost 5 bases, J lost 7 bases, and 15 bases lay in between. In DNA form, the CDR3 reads TGTGCCAGTAGTCTCAGTTGGAGTGAAAATGAGCAGTTCTTC. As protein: CASSLSWSENEQFF.

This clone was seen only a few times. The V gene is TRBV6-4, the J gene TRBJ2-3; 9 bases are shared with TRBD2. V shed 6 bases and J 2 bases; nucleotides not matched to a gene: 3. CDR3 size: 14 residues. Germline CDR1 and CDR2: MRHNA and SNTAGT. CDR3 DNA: TGTGCCAGCAGCTCTAGCGGGGTCACAGATACGCAGTATTTT. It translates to CASSSSGVTDTQYF.

The CDR3 bases are TGCAGCGTCAAATATGACAGGGCGAACACTGAAGCTTTCTTT. Its translation is CSVKYDRANTEAFF. The rearrangement links TRBV29-1 to TRBJ1-1; 7 bases align to TRBD1. Per germline, CDR1 SQVTM and CDR2 ANQGSEA. There are 14 residues in the CDR3. With V trimmed by 6 bases and J by 1 base, 8 bases remained unmatched.

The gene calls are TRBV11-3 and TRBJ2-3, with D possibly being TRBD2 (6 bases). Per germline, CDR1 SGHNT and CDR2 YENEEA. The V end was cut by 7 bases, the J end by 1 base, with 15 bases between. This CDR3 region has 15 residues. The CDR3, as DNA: TGTGCCAGCATCCCAAGGGCGGGATGCACAGATACGCAGTATTTT. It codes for CASIPRAGCTDTQYF.

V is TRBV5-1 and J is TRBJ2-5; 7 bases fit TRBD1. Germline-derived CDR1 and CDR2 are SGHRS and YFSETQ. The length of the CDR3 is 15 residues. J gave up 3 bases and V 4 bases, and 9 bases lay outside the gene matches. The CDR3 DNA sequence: TGCGCCAGCAGCCCACGTTGGGACAGTGAAGAGACCCAGTACTTC. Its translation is CASSPRWDSEETQYF. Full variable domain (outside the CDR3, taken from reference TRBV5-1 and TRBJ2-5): KAGVTQTPRYLIKTRGQQVTLSCSPISGHRSVSWYQQTPGQGLQFLFEYFSETQRNKGNFPGRFSGRQFSNSRSEMNVSTLELGDSALYLCASSPRWDSEETQYFGPGTRLLVL.

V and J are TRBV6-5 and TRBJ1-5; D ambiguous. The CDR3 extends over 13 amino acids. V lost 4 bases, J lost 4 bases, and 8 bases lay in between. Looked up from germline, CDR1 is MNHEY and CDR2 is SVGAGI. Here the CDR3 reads CASSLNTNQPQHF. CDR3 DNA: TGTGCCAGCAGTTTGAACACGAATCAGCCCCAGCATTTT.

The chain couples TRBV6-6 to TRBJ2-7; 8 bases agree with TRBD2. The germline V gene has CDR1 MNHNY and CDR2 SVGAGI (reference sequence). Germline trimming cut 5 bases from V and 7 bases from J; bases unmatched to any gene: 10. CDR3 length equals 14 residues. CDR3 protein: CASSRPPGGVEQYF. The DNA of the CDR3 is TGTGCCAGCAGTCGGCCACCGGGGGGGGTTGAGCAGTACTTC.

For the CDR3, the DNA is TGTGCCACCAGCAGAGATCGGGCTAGCGGGGGCCGCTACAATGAGCAGTTCTTC. This encodes CATSRDRASGGRYNEQFF. This chain links TRBV15 with TRBJ2-1, with 10 bases aligning to TRBD2. After removal of 0 bases from V and 3 bases from J, the junction contained 8 bases not matched to a gene. CDR1 and CDR2 (germline): LNHNV, YYDKDF (reference sequence). This CDR3 region has 18 residues.

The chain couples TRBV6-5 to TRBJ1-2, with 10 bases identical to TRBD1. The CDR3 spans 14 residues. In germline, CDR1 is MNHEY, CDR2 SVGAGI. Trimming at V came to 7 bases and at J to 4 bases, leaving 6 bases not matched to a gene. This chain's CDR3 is CASTRTGGFYGYTF. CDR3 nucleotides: TGTGCCAGCACCCGGACAGGGGGTTTCTATGGCTACACCTTC.

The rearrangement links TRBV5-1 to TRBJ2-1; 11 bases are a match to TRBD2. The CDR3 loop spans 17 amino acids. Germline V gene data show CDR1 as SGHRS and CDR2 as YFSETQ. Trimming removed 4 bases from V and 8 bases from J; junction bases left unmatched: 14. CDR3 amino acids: CASSPTSGNPLSHEQFF. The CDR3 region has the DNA TGCGCCAGCAGCCCGACTAGCGGGAATCCTCTTAGCCATGAGCAGTTCTTC. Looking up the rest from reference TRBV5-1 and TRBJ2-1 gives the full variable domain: KAGVTQTPRYLIKTRGQQVTLSCSPISGHRSVSWYQQTPGQGLQFLFEYFSETQRNKGNFPGRFSGRQFSNSRSEMNVSTLELGDSALYLCASSPTSGNPLSHEQFFGPGTRLTVL.

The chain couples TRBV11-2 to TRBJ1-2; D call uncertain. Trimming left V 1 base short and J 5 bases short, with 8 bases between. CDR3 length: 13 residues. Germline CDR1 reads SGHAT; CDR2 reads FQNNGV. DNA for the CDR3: TGTGCCAGCAGCTTAGGGGAGCCATATGGCTACACCTTC. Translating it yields CASSLGEPYGYTF. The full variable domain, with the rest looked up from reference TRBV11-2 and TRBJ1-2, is EAGVAQSPRYKIIEKRQSVAFWCNPISGHATLYWYQQILGQGPKLLIQFQNNGVVDDSQLPKDRFSAERLKGVDSTLKIQPAKLEDSAVYLCASSLGEPYGYTFGSGTRLTVV.

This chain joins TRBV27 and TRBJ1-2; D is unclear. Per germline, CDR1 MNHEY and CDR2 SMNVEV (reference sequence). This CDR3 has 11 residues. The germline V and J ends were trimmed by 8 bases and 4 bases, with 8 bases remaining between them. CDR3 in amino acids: CASGDFYGYTF. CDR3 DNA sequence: TGTGCCAGCGGAGACTTCTATGGCTACACCTTC.

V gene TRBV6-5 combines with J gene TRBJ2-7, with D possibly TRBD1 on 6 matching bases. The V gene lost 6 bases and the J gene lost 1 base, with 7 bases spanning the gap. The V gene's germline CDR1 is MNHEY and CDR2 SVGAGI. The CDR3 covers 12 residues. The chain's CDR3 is CASRQGSYEQYF. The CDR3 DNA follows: TGTGCCAGCAGACAGGGTTCCTACGAGCAGTACTTC.

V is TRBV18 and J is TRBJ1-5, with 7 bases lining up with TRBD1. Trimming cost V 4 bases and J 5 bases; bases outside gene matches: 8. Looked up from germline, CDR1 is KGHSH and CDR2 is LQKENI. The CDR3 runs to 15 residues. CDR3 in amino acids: CASSQNTGADQPQHF. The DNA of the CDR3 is TGTGCCAGCTCACAAAACACAGGGGCAGATCAGCCCCAGCATTTT.

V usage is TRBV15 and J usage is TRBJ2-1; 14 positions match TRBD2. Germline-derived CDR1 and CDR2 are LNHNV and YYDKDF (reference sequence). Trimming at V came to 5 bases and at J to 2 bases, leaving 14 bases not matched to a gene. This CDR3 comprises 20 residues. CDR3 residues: CATSSPVGLAGVGAYNEQFF. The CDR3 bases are TGTGCCACCAGCTCTCCCGTGGGACTAGCGGGAGTTGGGGCCTACAATGAGCAGTTCTTC.

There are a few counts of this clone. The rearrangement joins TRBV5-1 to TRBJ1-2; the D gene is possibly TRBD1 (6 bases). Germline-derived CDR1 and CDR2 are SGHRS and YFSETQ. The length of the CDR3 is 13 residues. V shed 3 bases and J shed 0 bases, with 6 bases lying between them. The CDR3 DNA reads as TGCGCCAGCAGCTGGACAGCTAACTATGGCTACACCTTC. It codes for CASSWTANYGYTF. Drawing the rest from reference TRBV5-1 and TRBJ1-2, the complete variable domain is KAGVTQTPRYLIKTRGQQVTLSCSPISGHRSVSWYQQTPGQGLQFLFEYFSETQRNKGNFPGRFSGRQFSNSRSEMNVSTLELGDSALYLCASSWTANYGYTFGSGTRLTVV.

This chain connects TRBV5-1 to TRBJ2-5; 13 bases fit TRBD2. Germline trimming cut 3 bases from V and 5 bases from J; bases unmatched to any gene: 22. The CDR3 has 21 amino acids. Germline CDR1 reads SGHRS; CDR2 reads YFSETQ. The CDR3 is CASSWGHLLAGGPSLRETQYF. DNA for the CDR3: TGCGCCAGCAGCTGGGGCCACCTACTAGCGGGGGGGCCTAGTTTGCGGGAGACCCAGTACTTC.

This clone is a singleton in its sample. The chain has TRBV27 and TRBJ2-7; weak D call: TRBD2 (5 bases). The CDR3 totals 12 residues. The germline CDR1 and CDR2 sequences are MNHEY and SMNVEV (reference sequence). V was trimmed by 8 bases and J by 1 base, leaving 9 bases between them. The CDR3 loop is CASWENSYEQYF. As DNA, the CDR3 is TGTGCCAGCTGGGAGAATTCCTACGAGCAGTACTTC.

The CDR3 DNA sequence: TGTGCCAGAAGGTCACAGGAGTCAAACATTCAGTACTTC. Protein sequence: CARRSQESNIQYF. The V gene is TRBV14, the J gene TRBJ2-4; TRBD1 might be the D (5 bases). From germline, CDR1 is SGHDN and CDR2 FVKESK. V lost 9 bases and J 6 bases, leaving 15 bases between the germline ends. CDR3 length equals 13 residues.

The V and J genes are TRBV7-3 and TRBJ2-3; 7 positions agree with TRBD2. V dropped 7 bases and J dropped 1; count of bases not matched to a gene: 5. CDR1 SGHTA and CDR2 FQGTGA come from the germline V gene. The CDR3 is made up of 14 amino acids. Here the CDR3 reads CASNGGRGTDTQYF. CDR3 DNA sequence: TGTGCCAGCAACGGGGGGAGGGGCACAGATACGCAGTATTTT.

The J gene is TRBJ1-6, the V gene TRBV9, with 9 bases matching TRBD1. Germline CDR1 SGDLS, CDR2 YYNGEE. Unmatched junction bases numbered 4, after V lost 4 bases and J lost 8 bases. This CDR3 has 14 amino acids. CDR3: CASSYRDRDSPLHF. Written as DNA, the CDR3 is TGTGCCAGCAGCTACCGGGACAGGGATTCACCCCTCCACTTT.

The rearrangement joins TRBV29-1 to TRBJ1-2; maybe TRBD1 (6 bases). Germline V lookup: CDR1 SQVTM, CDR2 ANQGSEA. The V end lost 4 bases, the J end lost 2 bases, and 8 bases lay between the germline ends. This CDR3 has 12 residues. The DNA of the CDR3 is TGCAGCGTTGCAGGGGAGAACTATGGCTACACCTTC. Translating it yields CSVAGENYGYTF. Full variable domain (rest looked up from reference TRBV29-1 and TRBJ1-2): SAVISQKPSRDICQRGTSLTIQCQVDSQVTMMFWYRQQPGQSLTLIATANQGSEATYESGFVIDKFPISRPNLTFSTLTVSNMSPEDSSIYLCSVAGENYGYTFGSGTRLTVV.

The CDR3 protein is CAWSVTRTGGNEQFF. DNA for the CDR3: TGTGCCTGGAGTGTAACCCGGACAGGTGGCAATGAGCAGTTCTTC. The chain recombines TRBV30 with TRBJ2-1, with 7 positions matching TRBD1. The CDR3 is made up of 15 amino acids. Germline V gene data show CDR1 as GTSNPN and CDR2 as SVGIG (reference sequence). Germline trimming cut 0 bases from V and 6 bases from J; bases unmatched to any gene: 8.

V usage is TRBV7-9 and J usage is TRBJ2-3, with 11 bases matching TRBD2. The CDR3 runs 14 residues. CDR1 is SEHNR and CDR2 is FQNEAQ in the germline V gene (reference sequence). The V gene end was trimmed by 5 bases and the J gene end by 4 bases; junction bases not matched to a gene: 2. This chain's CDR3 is CASSISGGADTQYF. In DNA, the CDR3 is TGTGCCAGCAGCATTAGCGGGGGGGCAGATACGCAGTATTTT.

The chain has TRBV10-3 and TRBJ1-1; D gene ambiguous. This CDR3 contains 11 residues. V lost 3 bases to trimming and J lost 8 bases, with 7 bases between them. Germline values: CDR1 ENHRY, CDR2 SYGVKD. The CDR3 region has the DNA TGTGCCATCAGTGAAGACTGGGAAGCTTTCTTT. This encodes CAISEDWEAFF.